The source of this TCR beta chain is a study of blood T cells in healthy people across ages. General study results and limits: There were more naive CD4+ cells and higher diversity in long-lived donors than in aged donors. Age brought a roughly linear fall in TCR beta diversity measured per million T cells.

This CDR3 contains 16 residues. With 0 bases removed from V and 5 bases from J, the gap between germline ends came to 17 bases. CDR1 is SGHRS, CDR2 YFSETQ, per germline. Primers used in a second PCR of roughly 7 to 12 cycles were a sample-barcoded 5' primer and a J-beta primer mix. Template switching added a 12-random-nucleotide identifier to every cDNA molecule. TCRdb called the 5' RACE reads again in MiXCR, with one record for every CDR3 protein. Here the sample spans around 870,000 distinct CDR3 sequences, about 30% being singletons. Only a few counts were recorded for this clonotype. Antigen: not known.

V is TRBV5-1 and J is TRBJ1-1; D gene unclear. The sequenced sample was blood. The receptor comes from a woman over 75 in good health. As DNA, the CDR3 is TGCGCCAGCAGCTTGGTTGGCACCACTGGGAATACTGAAGCTTTCTTT. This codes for CASSLVGTTGNTEAFF.